The 24 T cell receptor beta chains in this list originate from one sample, sequenced in a study of lymphopenia after photon versus proton radiotherapy. Profiled with immunoSEQ multiplex PCR; TCRdb holds only in-frame clones, not every one. The table has fewer than 70,000 clones, about 90% seen once. Sequenced material: peripheral blood, taken from a patient treated with proton-based radiotherapy. These receptors originate from a man older than 75 with esophageal cancer.

The chain uses TRBV5-4 and TRBJ2-7, with 14 bases fitting TRBD2. This CDR3 region has 17 residues. After removal of 4 bases from V and 2 bases from J, the junction contained 8 bases not matched to a gene. CDR1 SGHNT and CDR2 YYREEE come from the germline V gene (reference sequence). CDR3: CASSPGTSGGVTYEQYF. Written as DNA, the CDR3 is TGTGCCAGCAGCCCGGGGACTAGCGGGGGAGTAACCTACGAGCAGTACTTC.

The chain couples TRBV2 to TRBJ2-7; no definite D call. This CDR3 comprises 15 residues. Looked up from germline, CDR1 is SNHLY and CDR2 is FYNNEI. V was pared by 4 bases and J by 0 bases, with 13 bases between. CDR3 residues: CASSALDGSSYEQYF. CDR3 in DNA: TGTGCCAGCAGTGCATTGGACGGAAGCTCCTACGAGCAGTACTTC. The whole variable domain, filled in from reference TRBV2 and TRBJ2-7, reads EPEVTQTPSHQVTQMGQEVILRCVPISNHLYFYWYRQILGQKVEFLVSFYNNEISEKSEIFDDQFSVERPDGSNFTLKIRSTKLEDSAMYFCASSALDGSSYEQYFGPGTRLTVT.

The rearrangement joins TRBV6-6 to TRBJ2-7, with 12 positions matching TRBD2. J lost 0 bases, V lost 5 bases, and 5 bases had no gene match. Per the germline V gene, CDR1 is MNHNY and CDR2 is SVGAGI (reference sequence). The length of the CDR3 is 16 residues. The DNA of the CDR3 is TGTGCCAGCAGTCAAACTAGCGGGAGGTACTCCTACGAGCAGTACTTC. This codes for CASSQTSGRYSYEQYF.

The rearrangement joins TRBV2 to TRBJ2-5, with TRBD1 matching over 9 bases. This CDR3 has 13 residues. The V segment lost 6 bases and the J segment 3 bases; nucleotides outside the gene matches: 2. Germline V gene sequence: CDR1 SNHLY, CDR2 FYNNEI. In nucleotides, the CDR3 is TGTGCCAGCAGGAGGACAGGGGAAGAGACCCAGTACTTC. Protein product: CASRRTGEETQYF.

The gene calls are TRBV5-1 and TRBJ1-6, with 10 bases identical to TRBD1. V was clipped by 5 bases and J by 8 bases; unmatched bases: 4. This CDR3 region has 14 residues. The germline gives CDR1 SGHRS, CDR2 YFSETQ. The CDR3 DNA reads TGCGCCAGCAGGGGACAGGGGTTTTATTCACCCCTCCACTTT. This codes for CASRGQGFYSPLHF.

This chain joins TRBV6-4 and TRBJ2-7; 8 nucleotides line up with TRBD2. Germline CDR1 MRHNA, CDR2 SNTAGT. After removal of 6 bases from V and 7 bases from J, the junction contained 8 bases not matched to a gene. This CDR3 has 13 amino acids. The CDR3 DNA reads as TGTGCCAGCAGCGAGAGATTAGCGGGAGAGCAGTACTTC. The encoded protein is CASSERLAGEQYF.

The chain is built from TRBV7-9 and TRBJ1-5; D uncertain. Germline values: CDR1 SEHNR, CDR2 FQNEAQ (reference sequence). The ends were cut back, 1 base at V and 6 bases at J, with 7 bases in the middle. This CDR3 comprises 13 residues. The CDR3 loop is CASSLGVGQPQHF. The CDR3 DNA sequence: TGTGCCAGCAGCTTAGGAGTTGGTCAGCCCCAGCATTTT.

This clone was found once. The chain recombines TRBV27 with TRBJ2-7, with 9 positions matching TRBD1. CDR1 MNHEY and CDR2 SMNVEV come from the germline V gene (reference sequence). This CDR3 spans 14 amino acids. V lost 2 bases and J lost 3; bases outside the gene matches: 2. The CDR3 sequence is CASSLQGQGYEQYF. The CDR3, as DNA: TGTGCCAGCAGTTTACAGGGACAGGGCTACGAGCAGTACTTC.

This chain links TRBV19 with TRBJ1-1, with D tentatively TRBD1 (6 bases). This CDR3 region has 16 residues. CDR1 is LNHDA, CDR2 SQIVND, per germline (reference sequence). Trimming took 7 bases from V and 2 from J, leaving 20 bases between them. CDR3 nucleotide sequence: TGTGCCAGTACCCAAGGTCGGGGGCAGATAAACACTGAAGCTTTCTTT. Protein: CASTQGRGQINTEAFF.

V and J are TRBV10-1 and TRBJ2-3; D not resolved. Per germline, CDR1 WNHNN and CDR2 SYGVQD (reference sequence). The CDR3 consists of 15 residues. The V end was cut by 3 bases, the J end by 4 bases, with 14 bases between. The CDR3 DNA follows: TGCGCCAGCAGTGACTGGCAAGGGCGGCCAGATACGCAGTATTTT. It is translated as CASSDWQGRPDTQYF.

The V gene is TRBV4-1, the J gene TRBJ1-3; D is undetermined. The CDR3 runs 13 residues. Trimming pared 1 base from V and 4 bases from J, leaving 5 bases between. Germline lookup yields CDR1 MGHRA and CDR2 YSYEKL. The CDR3, as DNA: TGCGCCAGCAGCCAAGGTCCAGGAAACACCATATATTTT. It yields the protein CASSQGPGNTIYF.

For this clone: The sample contains more than one DNA sequence encoding this CDR3. The chain recombines TRBV20-1 with TRBJ2-7; tentative D call: TRBD2 (5 bases). V gave up 3 bases and J gave up 4 bases, with 7 bases separating them. This CDR3 is built from 11 residues. Germline CDR1 DFQATT, CDR2 SNEGSKA (reference sequence). The CDR3 coding sequence is TGCAGTGCTAGGAGCGGATACGAGCAGTACTTC. Its translation: CSARSGYEQYF.

The genes are TRBV30 and TRBJ1-5; D is unresolved. Germline CDR1 GTSNPN, CDR2 SVGIG (reference sequence). This CDR3 has 13 residues. V lost 3 bases and J lost 9, with 15 bases in between. The CDR3 protein is CAWSAKEDAPQHF. In nucleotides, the CDR3 is TGTGCCTGGAGCGCAAAGGAGGATGCGCCCCAGCATTTT.

The chain is built from TRBV7-9 and TRBJ1-6; D is unresolved. V lost 5 bases, J lost 10 bases, and 12 bases lay in between. Per germline, CDR1 SEHNR and CDR2 FQNEAQ (reference sequence). CDR3 size: 13 residues. CDR3 loop: CASSPPGGSPLHF. As DNA, the CDR3 is TGTGCCAGCAGCCCCCCAGGAGGCTCACCCCTCCACTTT.

The chain is built from TRBV4-1 and TRBJ1-6, with a weak D call TRBD1 (5 bases). Between the trimmed V and J ends, which lost 0 bases and 8 bases, there was a span of 11 bases. Germline V gene data show CDR1 as MGHRA and CDR2 as YSYEKL. This CDR3 is built from 15 residues. In DNA, the CDR3 is TGCGCCAGCAGCCAAGAGGGGCCCTGGGATTCACCCCTCCACTTT. This encodes CASSQEGPWDSPLHF.

The chain has TRBV7-6 and TRBJ2-5; TRBD2 is a possible D gene (5 bases). Looked up from germline, CDR1 is SGHVS and CDR2 is FNYEAQ. The germline V and J ends were trimmed by 4 bases and 1 base, with 13 bases remaining between them. The CDR3 extends over 15 amino acids. The CDR3 region has the DNA TGTGCCAGCAGCTCTCTTTCGGGGTTCCAAGAGACCCAGTACTTC. Residues: CASSSLSGFQETQYF.

The chain uses TRBV18 and TRBJ1-4; TRBD1 agrees at 7 bases. CDR1 and CDR2 from the germline V gene are KGHSH and LQKENI. The CDR3 covers 15 residues. V lost 4 bases, J lost 5 bases, and 7 bases stayed unmatched. The CDR3 loop reads CASSRPGQRNEKLFF. In DNA, the CDR3 is TGTGCCAGCTCACGACCGGGACAGAGGAATGAAAAACTGTTTTTT.

The chain joins TRBV7-2 to TRBJ1-2; 7 bases fit TRBD1. This CDR3 is 12 amino acids long. V trimming: 4 bases; J trimming: 7 bases; junction bases outside the gene matches: 3. CDR1 and CDR2 from the germline V gene are SGHTA and FQGNSA. The CDR3 DNA follows: TGTGCCAGCAGCTACAGGGGTGTTGGCTACACCTTC. As protein: CASSYRGVGYTF.

This clone was seen a few times. This chain uses TRBV7-6 with TRBJ1-1; weak D call: TRBD1 (5 bases). V lost 5 bases and J lost 7, with 14 bases in between. Germline CDR1 and CDR2: SGHVS and FNYEAQ. CDR3 length equals 13 residues. DNA for the CDR3: TGTGCCAGCAGCCCACAGGTAAAGTTTGAAGCTTTCTTT. Protein: CASSPQVKFEAFF.

The chain couples TRBV7-6 to TRBJ1-6; D gene uncertain. Germline loops: CDR1 SGHVS, CDR2 FNYEAQ. The V end lost 5 bases, the J end lost 0 bases, and 14 bases lay between the germline ends. This CDR3 has 17 amino acids. DNA of the CDR3: TGTGCCAGCAGCCGAGCGGCGGGGAGCTCCTATAATTCACCCCTCCACTTT. Amino acids: CASSRAAGSSYNSPLHF.

The rearrangement links TRBV15 to TRBJ2-1; the D gene is possibly TRBD2 (6 bases). The germline V and J ends were trimmed by 0 bases and 4 bases, with 10 bases remaining between them. The length of the CDR3 is 15 residues. Germline CDR1 is LNHNV and CDR2 is YYDKDF (reference sequence). The CDR3 sequence is CATSREGGIYNEQFF. In DNA form, the CDR3 reads TGTGCCACCAGCAGAGAGGGCGGGATTTACAATGAGCAGTTCTTC.

CDR3: CASSILGLEAFF. The CDR3 DNA is TGTGCCAGTAGTATATTGGGCCTTGAAGCTTTCTTT. The chain links TRBV19 to TRBJ1-1; D is ambiguous. There are 12 residues in the CDR3. Per germline, CDR1 LNHDA and CDR2 SQIVND (reference sequence). Between the trimmed V and J ends, which lost 2 bases and 7 bases, there was a span of 8 bases.

The rearrangement joins TRBV6-5 to TRBJ1-3, with D tentatively TRBD1 (5 bases). The CDR3 consists of 15 residues. Trimming removed 9 bases from V and 1 base from J, with 16 bases in between. CDR1 is MNHEY and CDR2 is SVGAGI in the germline V gene. CDR3 amino acids: CASQGTRGSGNTIYF. CDR3 bases: TGTGCCAGTCAAGGAACGAGGGGATCTGGAAACACCATATATTTT.

This clone was found a few times. The chain is built from TRBV9 and TRBJ2-3, with D possibly matching TRBD2 (5 bases). Germline-derived CDR1 and CDR2 are SGDLS and YYNGEE. CDR3 size: 15 residues. Trimming shortened V by 4 bases and J by 0 bases, and 12 bases separated the two germline ends. CDR3 nucleotides: TGTGCCAGCAGCCTCATTGGGAGTAGCACAGATACGCAGTATTTT. Its translation: CASSLIGSSTDTQYF.